A selection of T cell receptor beta chains follows, all from one sample in a study of T cells in Graves' hyperthyroidism and ophthalmopathy. TCRdb redid the calling of the multiplex PCR reads with MiXCR, one entry per CDR3 protein. This table holds about 270,000 distinct CDR3 sequences, 25% found once. The specimen sequenced was blood. These receptors were obtained from a man aged 40-49 years with Graves' hyperthyroidism that later progressed to Graves' ophthalmopathy. Both conserved end residues are part of each CDR3. D genes are given only for firm matches. The size entry is marked missing in some rows and otherwise reads once, few, many or a size class.

D gene	V gene	J gene	clone size	CDR3 protein	CDR3 DNA
.	TRBV9	TRBJ2-5	.	CASSVDGGGKETQYF	TGTGCCAGCAGCGTAGATGGAGGGGGCAAGGAGACCCAGTACTTC
.	TRBV28	TRBJ1-2	many	CASSSSGTRNYGYTF	.
TRBD2	TRBV27	TRBJ2-7	many	CASSPGTSGYEQYF	TGTGCCAGCAGTCCAGGGACTAGCGGCTACGAGCAGTACTTC
.	TRBV2	TRBJ1-2	.	CASSGRFFGYTF	TGTGCCAGCAGTGGACGCTTTTTTGGCTACACCTTC
.	TRBV6-5	TRBJ2-5	.	CASSYSKAIETQYF	TGTGCCAGCAGTTACTCGAAGGCCATAGAGACCCAGTACTTC
TRBD1	TRBV30	TRBJ1-5	many	CAQGQGGQPQHF	TGTGCCCAGGGACAGGGGGGCCAGCCCCAGCATTTT
TRBD2	TRBV7-9	TRBJ2-7	many	CASSYPGLSTYEQYF	TGTGCCAGCAGCTACCCGGGACTATCAACCTACGAGCAGTACTTC
TRBD1	TRBV7-2	TRBJ2-7	.	CASSQRTGRKYF	TGTGCCAGCAGCCAACGGACAGGGCGGAAGTACTTC
TRBD2	TRBV27	TRBJ2-7	.	CASSRTRSYEQYF	TGTGCCAGCAGTCGGACTAGATCCTACGAGCAGTACTTC
.	TRBV20-1	TRBJ1-2	.	CSAVIQGGYTF	TGCAGTGCAGTTATCCAGGGTGGCTACACCTTC
TRBD1	TRBV6-1	TRBJ1-2	.	CASTGTGDGYTF	TGTGCCAGCACAGGGACAGGGGATGGCTACACCTTC
.	TRBV10-3	TRBJ1-1	many	CATRRELDTEAFF	TGTGCCACCCGGCGGGAACTGGACACTGAAGCTTTCTTT
.	TRBV20-1	TRBJ2-3	many	CSARPQTDTQYF	TGCAGTGCTAGGCCTCAGACAGATACGCAGTATTTT
.	TRBV6-5	TRBJ2-6	few	CASSYTGLLSGANVLTF	TGTGCCAGCAGTTACACGGGACTGCTCTCTGGGGCCAACGTCCTGACTTTC
.	TRBV28	TRBJ2-7	many	CASSLGQGDEQYF	TGTGCCAGCAGTTTAGGGCAGGGAGACGAGCAGTACTTC
TRBD1	TRBV6-4	TRBJ2-7	many	CASSYSTGPHYEQYF	TGTGCCAGCAGTTACTCGACAGGGCCCCACTACGAGCAGTACTTC